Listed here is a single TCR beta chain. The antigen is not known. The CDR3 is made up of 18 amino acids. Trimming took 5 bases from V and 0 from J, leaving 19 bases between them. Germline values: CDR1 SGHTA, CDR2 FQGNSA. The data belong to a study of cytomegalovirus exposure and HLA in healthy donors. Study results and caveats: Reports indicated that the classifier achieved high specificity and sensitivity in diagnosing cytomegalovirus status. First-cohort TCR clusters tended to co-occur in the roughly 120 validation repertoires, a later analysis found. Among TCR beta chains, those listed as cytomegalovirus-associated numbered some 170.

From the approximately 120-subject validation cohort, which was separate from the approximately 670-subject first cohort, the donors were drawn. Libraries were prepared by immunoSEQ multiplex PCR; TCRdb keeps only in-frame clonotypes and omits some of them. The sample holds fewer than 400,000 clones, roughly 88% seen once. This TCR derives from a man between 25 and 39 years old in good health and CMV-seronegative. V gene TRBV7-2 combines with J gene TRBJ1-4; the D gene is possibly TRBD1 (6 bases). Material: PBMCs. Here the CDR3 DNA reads TGTGCCAGCAGCCACGGACAGTTCAAGTCTGCAACTAATGAAAAACTGTTTTTT. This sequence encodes CASSHGQFKSATNEKLFF.